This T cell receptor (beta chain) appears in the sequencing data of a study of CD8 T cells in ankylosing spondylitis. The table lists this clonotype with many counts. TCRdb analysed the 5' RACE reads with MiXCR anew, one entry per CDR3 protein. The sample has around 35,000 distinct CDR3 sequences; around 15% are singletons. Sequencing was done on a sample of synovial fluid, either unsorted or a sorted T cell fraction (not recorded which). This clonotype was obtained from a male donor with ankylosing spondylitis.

The CDR3 sequence is CSAREIGGGTGRKKLFF. In DNA form, the CDR3 reads TGCAGTGCTAGAGAGATAGGGGGAGGGACAGGGAGAAAAAAACTGTTTTTT. This chain links TRBV20-1 with TRBJ1-4, with 9 bases aligning to TRBD1. The CDR3 contains 17 residues. CDR1 is DFQATT, CDR2 SNEGSKA, per germline (reference sequence). V shed 0 bases, J shed 9 bases, and the junction held 14 bases outside the gene matches.